This record looks at one T cell receptor (beta chain) sequence and its context. The data were obtained in a study of blood T cell repertoires in COVID-19. Overall study context: Samples representing acute and convalescent COVID-19 were sourced from the United States, Italy and Spain.

Original processing methods: Nucleated cell number was recorded as an estimate derived from reference gene primer amplification. Measured with immunoSEQ multiplex PCR; TCRdb has only the in-frame clones, and not every one. That table supplies the V and J calls and clone size; D and trimming were determined from the DNA. Seen here are 120,000 or so clones, roughly 90% observed once, and the top ten hold approximately 8%. The CDR3 loop spans 12 amino acids. Trimming took off 2 bases at V and 11 bases at J, with 10 bases between the two ends. Germline values: CDR1 SNHLY, CDR2 FYNNEI. Sequencing input: peripheral blood. This clonotype originated in a man over 45 with acute or convalescent COVID-19. The rearrangement uses TRBV2 and TRBJ1-5, with D possibly matching TRBD1 (5 bases). In nucleotides, the CDR3 is TGTGCCAGCAGTGAACAGGCGACAGCCCAGCATTTT. Translated, it gives CASSEQATAQHF.